This TCR beta chain came from a study of T cell responses to AZD1222 COVID-19 vaccine. General study findings and limits: CD4 TCRs covered the whole spike, strongest at regions 160-218 and 743-854. Mostly white British, mostly female donors; authors suggested clonal diversity may be underestimated. The repertoires were collected only after the peak T cell response.

As to this clone: Its target is not known.

The method was immunoSEQ multiplex PCR; TCRdb's version includes in-frame clones alone and lacks a portion of them. The table records 110,000 or so clones, 80% to 90% of them present only once. Timing groups of about 4 and about 12 weeks for second doses were pooled. Per the germline V gene, CDR1 is SQVTM and CDR2 is ANQGSEA. The CDR3 runs 14 residues. The V end lost 2 bases, the J end lost 6 bases, and 16 bases lay between the germline ends. Specimen: peripheral blood, collected 28 days after the second AZD1222 dose. The source of this sequence is an adult who received the AZD1222 COVID-19 vaccine. The chain carries TRBV29-1 and TRBJ1-1; D remains unclear. The CDR3 coding sequence is TGCAGCGTTGAATCCGCGGGTGGGTATCCTGAAGCTTTCTTT. This gives the protein CSVESAGGYPEAFF.